In its sample, the clone carrying this TCR beta chain is medium-sized (0.01 to 0.1%). Its matching antigen is unknown. This specimen belongs to a study of T cell responses to AZD1222 COVID-19 vaccine. Findings and limits, study-wide: Spike-specific TCR breadth and depth both grew after two AZD1222 doses. Repertoire sampling was restricted to post-peak T cell response timepoints. Just five to seven people given AZD1222 tested seropositive at baseline. The donor group comprised mostly white British people and more females; the analysis possibly underestimated clonal diversity.

There are 16 residues in the CDR3. With V trimmed by 5 bases and J by 1 base, 7 bases remained unmatched. Looked up from germline, CDR1 is SEHNR and CDR2 is FQNEAQ (reference sequence). TCRdb keeps only in-frame clones here, not all; method: immunoSEQ multiplex PCR. The table lists over 150,000 clones, 80% to 90% of them singletons. The sequencing here drew on peripheral blood, taken on day 0 of MenACWY control vaccination. The chain joins TRBV7-9 to TRBJ2-2, with 7 bases lining up with TRBD1. The TCR was taken from an adult in good health. For the CDR3, the DNA is TGTGCCAGCAGCACAGGGGACCTCCAGAACACCGGGGAGCTGTTTTTT. Translated: CASSTGDLQNTGELFF. The full variable domain, rest sourced from reference TRBV7-9 and TRBJ2-2, is DTGVSQNPRHKITKRGQNVTFRCDPISEHNRLYWYRQTLGQGPEFLTYFQNEAQLEKSRLLSDRFSAERPKGSFSTLEIQRTEQGDSAMYLCASSTGDLQNTGELFFGEGSRLTVL.